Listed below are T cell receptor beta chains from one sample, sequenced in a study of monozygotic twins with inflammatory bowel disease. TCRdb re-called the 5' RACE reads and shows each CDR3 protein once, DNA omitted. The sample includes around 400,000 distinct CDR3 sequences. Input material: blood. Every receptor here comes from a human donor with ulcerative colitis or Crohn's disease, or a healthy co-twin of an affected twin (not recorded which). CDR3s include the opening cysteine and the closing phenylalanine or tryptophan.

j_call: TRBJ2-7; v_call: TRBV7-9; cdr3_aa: CASNRAGTYEQYF
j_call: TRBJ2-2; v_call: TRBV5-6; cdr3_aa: CASSLGVAPNTGELFF
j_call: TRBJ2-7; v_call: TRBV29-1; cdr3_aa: CSVLNRVGTYYYEQYF
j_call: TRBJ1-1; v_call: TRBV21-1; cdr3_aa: CASSNKRGGGIEAFF
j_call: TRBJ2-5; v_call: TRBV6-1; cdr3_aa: CASSEALGGRALETQYF
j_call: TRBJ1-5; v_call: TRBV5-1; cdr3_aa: CASSAEVDQPQHF
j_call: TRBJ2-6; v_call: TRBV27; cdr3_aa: CASKTGAHTGANVLTF
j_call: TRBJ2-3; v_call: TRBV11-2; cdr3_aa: CASSLRTANTDTQYF
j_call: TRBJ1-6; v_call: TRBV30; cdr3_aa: CAWSVSGMGLSPLHF
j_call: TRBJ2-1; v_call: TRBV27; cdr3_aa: CASKGGVYLEQYF
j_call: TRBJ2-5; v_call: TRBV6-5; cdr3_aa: CASSILGLAGGTQYF
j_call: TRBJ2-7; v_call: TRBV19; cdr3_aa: CASSATRDVHSYEQYF
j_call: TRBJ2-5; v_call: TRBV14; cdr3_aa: CASSLASGRQETQYF
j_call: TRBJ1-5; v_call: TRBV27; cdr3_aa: CASSSGQEPYQPQHF
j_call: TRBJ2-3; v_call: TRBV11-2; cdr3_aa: CASSYVAGGSTDTQYF
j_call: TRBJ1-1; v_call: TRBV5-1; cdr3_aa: CASSLYPQGSSEAFF
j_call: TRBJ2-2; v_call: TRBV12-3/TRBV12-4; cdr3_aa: CASSLSQNTGELFF
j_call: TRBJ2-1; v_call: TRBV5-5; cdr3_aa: CASSRMARDRVVNNEQFF
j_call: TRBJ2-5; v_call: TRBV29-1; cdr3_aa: CSVARQGIRESQYF
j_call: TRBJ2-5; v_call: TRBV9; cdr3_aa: CASSARQEETQYF
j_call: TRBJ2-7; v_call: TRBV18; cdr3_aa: CASSPFAGQSNEQYF
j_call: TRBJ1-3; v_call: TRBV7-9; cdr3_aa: CASSFLGGAGNTIYF
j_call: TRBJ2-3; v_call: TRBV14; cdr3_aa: CASSSDRDVNTQYF
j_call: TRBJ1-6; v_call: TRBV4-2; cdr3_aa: CASSLGQGVLSSPLHF